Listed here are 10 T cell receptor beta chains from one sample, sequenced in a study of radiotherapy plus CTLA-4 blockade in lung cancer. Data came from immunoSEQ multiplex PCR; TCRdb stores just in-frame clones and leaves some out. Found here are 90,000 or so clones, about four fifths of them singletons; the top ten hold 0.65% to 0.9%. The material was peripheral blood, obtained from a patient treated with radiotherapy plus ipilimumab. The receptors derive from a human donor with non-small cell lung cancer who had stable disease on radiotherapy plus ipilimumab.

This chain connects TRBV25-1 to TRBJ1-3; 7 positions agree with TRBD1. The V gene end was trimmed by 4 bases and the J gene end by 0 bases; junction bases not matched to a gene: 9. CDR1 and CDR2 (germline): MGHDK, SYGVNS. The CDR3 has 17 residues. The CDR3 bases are TGTGCCAGCAGTGGATCCGGGACAGATCACTCTGGAAACACCATATATTTT. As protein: CASSGSGTDHSGNTIYF.

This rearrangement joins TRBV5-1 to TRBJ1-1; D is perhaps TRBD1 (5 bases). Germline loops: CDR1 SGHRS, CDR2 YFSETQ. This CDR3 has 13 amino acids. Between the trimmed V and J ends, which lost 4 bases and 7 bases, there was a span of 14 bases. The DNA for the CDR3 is TGCGCCAGCAGCCTCCACGCAGGGTTTGAAGCTTTCTTT. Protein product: CASSLHAGFEAFF. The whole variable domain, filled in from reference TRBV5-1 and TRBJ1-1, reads KAGVTQTPRYLIKTRGQQVTLSCSPISGHRSVSWYQQTPGQGLQFLFEYFSETQRNKGNFPGRFSGRQFSNSRSEMNVSTLELGDSALYLCASSLHAGFEAFFGQGTRLTVV.

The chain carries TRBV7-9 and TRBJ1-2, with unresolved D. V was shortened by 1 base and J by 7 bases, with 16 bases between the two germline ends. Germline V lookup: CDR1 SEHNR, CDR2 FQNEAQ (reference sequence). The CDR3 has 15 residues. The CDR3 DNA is TGTGCCAGCAGCTTAGAGCCCCTACGGGTCGGTGGCTACACCTTC. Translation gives CASSLEPLRVGGYTF.

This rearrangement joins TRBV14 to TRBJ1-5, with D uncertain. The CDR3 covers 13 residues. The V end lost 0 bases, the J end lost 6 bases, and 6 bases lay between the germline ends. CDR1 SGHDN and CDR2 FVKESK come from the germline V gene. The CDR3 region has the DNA TGTGCCAGCAGCCAAGAGTCTGGTCAGCCCCAGCATTTT. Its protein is CASSQESGQPQHF.

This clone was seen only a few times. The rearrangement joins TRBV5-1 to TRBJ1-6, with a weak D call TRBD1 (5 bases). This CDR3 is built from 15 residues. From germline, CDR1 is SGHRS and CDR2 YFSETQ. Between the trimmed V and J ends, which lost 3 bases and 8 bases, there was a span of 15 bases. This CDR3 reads CASSYSGTRDSPLHF. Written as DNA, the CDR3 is TGCGCCAGCAGCTACTCCGGGACGAGGGATTCACCCCTCCACTTT.

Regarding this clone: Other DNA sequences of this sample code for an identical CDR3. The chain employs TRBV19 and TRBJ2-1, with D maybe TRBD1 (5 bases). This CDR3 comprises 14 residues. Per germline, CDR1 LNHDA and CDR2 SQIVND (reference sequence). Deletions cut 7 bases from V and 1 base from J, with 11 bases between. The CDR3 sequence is CASTTGRSYNEQFF. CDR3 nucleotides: TGTGCCAGTACTACAGGTCGATCCTACAATGAGCAGTTCTTC.

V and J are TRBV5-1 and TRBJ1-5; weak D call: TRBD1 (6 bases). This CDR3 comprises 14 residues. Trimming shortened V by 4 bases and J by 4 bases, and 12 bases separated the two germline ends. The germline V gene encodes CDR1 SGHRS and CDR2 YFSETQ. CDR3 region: CASSTQGWNQPQHF. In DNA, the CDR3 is TGCGCCAGCAGCACACAGGGATGGAATCAGCCCCAGCATTTT.

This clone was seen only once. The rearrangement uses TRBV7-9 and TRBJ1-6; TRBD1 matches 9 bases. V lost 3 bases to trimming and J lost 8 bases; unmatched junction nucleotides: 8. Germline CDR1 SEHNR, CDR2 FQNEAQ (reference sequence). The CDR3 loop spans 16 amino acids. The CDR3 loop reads CASSLDRGLLDSPLHF. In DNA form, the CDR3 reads TGTGCCAGCAGCTTGGACAGGGGTCTACTGGATTCACCCCTCCACTTT. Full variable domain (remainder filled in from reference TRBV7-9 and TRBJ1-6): DTGVSQNPRHKITKRGQNVTFRCDPISEHNRLYWYRQTLGQGPEFLTYFQNEAQLEKSRLLSDRFSAERPKGSFSTLEIQRTEQGDSAMYLCASSLDRGLLDSPLHFGNGTRLTVT.

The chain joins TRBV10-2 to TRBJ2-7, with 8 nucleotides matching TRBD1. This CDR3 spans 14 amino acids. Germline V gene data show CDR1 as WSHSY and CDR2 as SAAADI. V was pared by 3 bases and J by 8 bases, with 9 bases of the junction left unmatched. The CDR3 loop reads CASSEGTGLPQQYF. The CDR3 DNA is TGCGCCAGCAGTGAAGGGACAGGCCTCCCCCAGCAGTACTTC.

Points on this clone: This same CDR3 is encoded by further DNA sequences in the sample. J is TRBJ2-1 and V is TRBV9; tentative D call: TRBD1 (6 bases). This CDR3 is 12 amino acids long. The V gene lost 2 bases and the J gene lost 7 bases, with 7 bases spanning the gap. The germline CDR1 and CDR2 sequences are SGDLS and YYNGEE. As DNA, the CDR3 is TGTGCCAGCAGCGTGCAGGGGAATGAGCAGTTCTTC. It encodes CASSVQGNEQFF.